This T cell receptor (beta chain) was identified in a study of beta chain features in type 1 diabetes. Whole-study results and caveats: TCRB CDR3s were moderately but significantly shorter in Type 1 diabetes patients in all four CD4+ subsets.

In regard to this clone: Its target is unknown.

The CDR3 is made up of 15 amino acids. Per the germline V gene, CDR1 is SGHNT and CDR2 is YYREEE (reference sequence). After removal of 6 bases from V and 7 bases from J, the junction contained 15 bases not matched to a gene. The isolated RNA, all of it, was reverse transcribed, so expressed TCRB transcripts were what got sequenced. Naive, central memory and regulatory T cell samples yielded roughly 3.6 million reads on average. Clones were sequenced by immunoSEQ multiplex PCR, and TCRdb holds only the in-frame ones, with some missing. Of fewer than 450,000 clones in the sample, approximately 13% were seen once.

The material sequenced was naive CD4+ T cells from blood. The chain employs TRBV5-4 and TRBJ2-5, with 7 bases that match TRBD2. This clonotype was obtained from a woman younger than 30 with type 1 diabetes. The CDR3 nucleotides read TGTGCCAGCACCGATGCCCGGTCACGCGGGGGGACCCAGTACTTC. Translating gives CASTDARSRGGTQYF.